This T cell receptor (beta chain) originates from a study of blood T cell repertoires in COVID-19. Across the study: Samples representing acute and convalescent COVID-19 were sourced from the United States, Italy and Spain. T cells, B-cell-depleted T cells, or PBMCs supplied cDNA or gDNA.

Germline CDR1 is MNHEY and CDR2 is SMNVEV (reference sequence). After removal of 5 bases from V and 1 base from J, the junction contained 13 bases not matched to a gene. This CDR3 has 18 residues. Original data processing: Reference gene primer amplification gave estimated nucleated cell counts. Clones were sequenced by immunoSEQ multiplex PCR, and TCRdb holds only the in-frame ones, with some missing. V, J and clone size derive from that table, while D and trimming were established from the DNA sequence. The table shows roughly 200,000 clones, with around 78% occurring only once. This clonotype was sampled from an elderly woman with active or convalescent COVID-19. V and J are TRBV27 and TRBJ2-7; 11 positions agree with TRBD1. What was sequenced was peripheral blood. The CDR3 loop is CASSPWTGGLGSSYEQYF. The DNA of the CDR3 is TGTGCCAGCAGTCCCTGGACAGGGGGCTTGGGATCATCCTACGAGCAGTACTTC.